These 14 T cell receptor beta chains came from one sample sequenced in a study of blood T cell repertoires in COVID-19. Repertoires were generated with immunoSEQ multiplex PCR, while TCRdb's copy carries only in-frame clones and drops some. The top ten hold around 3.5% of the sample, which has approximately 220,000 clones, around 82% seen once. The sequencing input was PBMCs or T cells enriched from blood (not recorded which). The receptors were sampled from a woman in her forties who had been exposed to COVID-19.

This clone was counted only a few times. The rearrangement links TRBV7-2 to TRBJ1-4, with 9 positions matching TRBD1. Trimming at V came to 3 bases and at J to 7 bases, leaving 6 bases not matched to a gene. Germline assignment: CDR1 SGHTA and CDR2 FQGNSA. The CDR3 runs to 15 residues. The CDR3 region is CASSFGTGSGEKLFF. The CDR3 coding sequence is TGTGCCAGCAGCTTCGGGACAGGGAGTGGTGAAAAACTGTTTTTT.

The V call is TRBV5-4, the J call TRBJ2-6; no clear D gene. CDR3 length: 16 residues. V was pared by 0 bases and J by 3 bases, with 10 bases between. Germline V gene lookup returns CDR1 SGHNT and CDR2 YYREEE (reference sequence). The CDR3 sequence is CASSLGQLRGANVLTF. CDR3 DNA: TGTGCCAGCAGCTTGGGACAACTTCGTGGGGCCAACGTCCTGACTTTC.

The chain recombines TRBV5-6 with TRBJ1-2; D call uncertain. This CDR3 region has 13 residues. Germline-derived CDR1 and CDR2 are SGHDT and YYEEEE. V was shortened by 1 base and J by 3 bases, with 7 bases between the two germline ends. The DNA of the CDR3 is TGTGCCAGCAGCTTGTTCAATGACTATGGCTACACCTTC. This encodes CASSLFNDYGYTF.

The V gene is TRBV9, the J gene TRBJ2-2, with D maybe TRBD2 (5 bases). The germline V gene encodes CDR1 SGDLS and CDR2 YYNGEE. V was cut by 3 bases and J by 1 base, with 10 bases left in between. The CDR3 sequence is 15 residues long. The CDR3 nucleotides read TGTGCCAGCAGCGCATTCGGGGTGAACACCGGGGAGCTGTTTTTT. Encoded protein: CASSAFGVNTGELFF.

The chain carries TRBV25-1 and TRBJ2-2; 12 nucleotides match TRBD2. The CDR3 is made up of 17 amino acids. Germline CDR1 and CDR2: MGHDK and SYGVNS. The V and J ends lost 2 bases and 3 bases, in that order; junction bases with no gene match: 4. The CDR3 sequence is CASSERASGGDTGELFF. CDR3 nucleotides: TGTGCCAGCAGTGAAAGGGCTAGCGGGGGGGACACCGGGGAGCTGTTTTTT.

This chain joins TRBV19 and TRBJ1-4, with 8 positions matching TRBD1. From germline, CDR1 is LNHDA and CDR2 SQIVND (reference sequence). This CDR3 is 14 amino acids long. The V gene end was trimmed by 7 bases and the J gene end by 7 bases; junction bases not matched to a gene: 8. The CDR3 DNA follows: TGTGCCAGTACCCCGGGACAGGACCCTGAAAAACTGTTTTTT. Its translation is CASTPGQDPEKLFF.

This chain connects TRBV5-6 to TRBJ1-2; TRBD1 matches 7 bases. The ends lost 4 bases at V and 3 bases at J; junction bases unmatched: 0. CDR3 length: 12 residues. Germline loops: CDR1 SGHDT, CDR2 YYEEEE. CDR3: CASSGTDYGYTF. The CDR3 DNA reads as TGTGCCAGCAGCGGGACAGACTATGGCTACACCTTC.

The chain recombines TRBV27 with TRBJ1-1; D is unclear. CDR3 size: 13 residues. The V and J ends lost 2 bases and 3 bases respectively, with 7 bases between them. CDR1 and CDR2 from the germline V gene are MNHEY and SMNVEV (reference sequence). CDR3 in amino acids: CASSLALYTEAFF. DNA for the CDR3: TGTGCCAGCAGTTTAGCGTTATACACTGAAGCTTTCTTT.

This clone was found once. The same CDR3 also results from other DNA sequences found in this sample. The V call is TRBV4-3, the J call TRBJ2-3; TRBD2 matches at 8 bases. The CDR3 is 15 residues long. CDR1 is LGHNA and CDR2 is YSLEER in the germline V gene. Trimming removed 1 base from V and 5 bases from J; junction bases left unmatched: 5. CDR3 in amino acids: CASSQGSGGGDTQYF. The CDR3 bases are TGCGCCAGCAGCCAAGGCAGCGGGGGAGGAGATACGCAGTATTTT.

V is TRBV18 and J is TRBJ1-2, with D perhaps TRBD1 (5 bases). This CDR3 contains 15 residues. Germline assignment: CDR1 KGHSH and CDR2 LQKENI. The ends were cut back, 3 bases at V and 4 bases at J, with 15 bases in the middle. The CDR3 loop is CASSPGPEGLYGYTF. As DNA, the CDR3 is TGTGCCAGCTCACCTGGGCCGGAGGGACTCTATGGCTACACCTTC.

The rearrangement links TRBV7-9 to TRBJ1-3, with D possibly matching TRBD1 (6 bases). Trimming removed 5 bases from V and 0 bases from J, with 14 bases in between. The germline gives CDR1 SEHNR, CDR2 FQNEAQ (reference sequence). The CDR3 sequence is 16 residues long. CDR3 protein: CASSKQGTSSGNTIYF. The CDR3 nucleotides are TGTGCCAGCAGCAAACAGGGTACGAGCTCTGGAAACACCATATATTTT.

V is TRBV10-3 and J is TRBJ2-1, with TRBD2 identical over 14 bases. The CDR3 has 17 amino acids. Germline lookup yields CDR1 ENHRY and CDR2 SYGVKD. V was pared by 7 bases and J by 6 bases, with 11 bases of the junction left unmatched. CDR3 DNA: TGTGCCATCACGACTAGCGGGGGGGCCGGGCTGGCCAATGAGCAGTTCTTC. Amino acids: CAITTSGGAGLANEQFF.

This clone was seen a single time. The rearrangement joins TRBV7-2 to TRBJ2-5, with a tentative D call TRBD1 (6 bases). The germline CDR1 and CDR2 sequences are SGHTA and FQGNSA. Trimming took 1 base from V and 7 from J, leaving 16 bases between them. The CDR3 contains 15 residues. For the CDR3, the DNA is TGTGCCAGCAGCTTAGGGACAGTAGAGTCAGGGACCCAGTACTTC. Translating gives CASSLGTVESGTQYF.

The chain recombines TRBV25-1 with TRBJ1-1, with 8 bases matching TRBD1. Germline-derived CDR1 and CDR2 are MGHDK and SYGVNS. CDR3 length: 14 residues. J gave up 3 bases and V 4 bases, and 4 bases lay outside the gene matches. CDR3 amino acids: CASSGTGSHTEAFF. In DNA form, the CDR3 reads TGTGCCAGCAGTGGGACAGGGAGCCACACTGAAGCTTTCTTT. The full variable domain, with the rest looked up from reference TRBV25-1 and TRBJ1-1, is EADIYQTPRYLVIGTGKKITLECSQTMGHDKMYWYQQDPGMELHLIHYSYGVNSTEKGDLSSESTVSRIRTEHFPLTLESARPSHTSQYLCASSGTGSHTEAFFGQGTRLTVV.